These T cell receptor beta chains were read from a single sample in a study of patients and donors after allogeneic stem cell transplantation. TCRdb reanalysed the RT-PCR reads using MiXCR and keeps one entry per CDR3 protein. The data hold under 200,000 distinct CDR3 sequences, with approximately 28% observed a single time. The sample was blood, either unsorted or a sorted T cell fraction (not recorded which). These receptors originate from a human donor who was either an allogeneic HSCT recipient or a stem cell or donor lymphocyte infusion donor (not recorded which). It is not recorded whose cells these are; they may come from a transplant donor. CDR3s include the opening cysteine and the closing phenylalanine or tryptophan. Fields, in order: J gene, D gene, V gene, clone size, CDR3 protein, CDR3 DNA. D genes are given only for firm matches. Part of the rows lack a size; the others show once, few, many or a class for expanded clones.

J gene: TRBJ2-1
D gene: NA
V gene: TRBV5-1
clone size: NA
CDR3 protein: CASSTGLSEGGQFF
CDR3 DNA: TGCGCCAGCAGCACCGGACTTTCGGAGGGAGGGCAGTTCTTC

J gene: TRBJ1-1
D gene: NA
V gene: TRBV6-5
clone size: many
CDR3 protein: CASSYGPGQQNTEAFF
CDR3 DNA: TGTGCCAGCAGTTACGGACCGGGACAACAGAACACTGAAGCTTTCTTT

J gene: TRBJ1-1
D gene: NA
V gene: TRBV10-3
clone size: NA
CDR3 protein: CAIREDTEAFF
CDR3 DNA: TGTGCCATCAGGGAGGACACTGAAGCTTTCTTT

J gene: TRBJ2-3
D gene: TRBD2
V gene: TRBV12-3/TRBV12-4
clone size: NA
CDR3 protein: CASNSVAGSTDTQYF
CDR3 DNA: TGTGCCAGCAATAGCGTAGCGGGAAGCACAGATACGCAGTATTTT

J gene: TRBJ2-1
D gene: TRBD2
V gene: TRBV10-1
clone size: few
CDR3 protein: CASRSSGNGEQFF
CDR3 DNA: TGCGCCAGCAGAAGTAGCGGGAATGGTGAGCAGTTCTTC

J gene: TRBJ2-7
D gene: NA
V gene: TRBV6-2/TRBV6-3
clone size: NA
CDR3 protein: CASSYSALYEQYF
CDR3 DNA: TGTGCCAGCAGTTACTCTGCTTTGTACGAGCAGTACTTC

J gene: TRBJ1-4
D gene: NA
V gene: TRBV7-3
clone size: NA
CDR3 protein: CASSLNGMRNEKLFF
CDR3 DNA: TGTGCCAGCAGCCTTAATGGGATGAGAAATGAAAAACTGTTTTTT

J gene: TRBJ1-4
D gene: TRBD1
V gene: TRBV5-1
clone size: few
CDR3 protein: CASSPLTGRGNEKLFF
CDR3 DNA: TGCGCCAGCAGCCCCTTGACAGGGAGGGGCAATGAAAAACTGTTTTTT

J gene: TRBJ2-3
D gene: NA
V gene: TRBV6-4
clone size: NA
CDR3 protein: CASSLGPTDTQYF
CDR3 DNA: TGTGCCAGCAGTCTTGGGCCTACAGATACGCAGTATTTT

J gene: TRBJ1-1
D gene: NA
V gene: TRBV12-5
clone size: many
CDR3 protein: CASGGPGDTEAFF
CDR3 DNA: TGTGCTAGCGGCGGTCCAGGGGACACTGAAGCTTTCTTT

J gene: TRBJ1-1
D gene: NA
V gene: TRBV4-1
clone size: NA
CDR3 protein: CASMGEEAFF
CDR3 DNA: TGCGCCAGCATGGGGGAGGAAGCTTTCTTT

J gene: TRBJ2-5
D gene: NA
V gene: TRBV5-1
clone size: NA
CDR3 protein: CASSLVVRQETQYF
CDR3 DNA: TGCGCCAGCAGCTTGGTGGTCAGGCAAGAGACCCAGTACTTC

J gene: TRBJ2-7
D gene: NA
V gene: TRBV28
clone size: few
CDR3 protein: CASRLPQNTYEQYF
CDR3 DNA: TGTGCCAGCAGATTGCCCCAGAACACCTACGAGCAGTACTTC

J gene: TRBJ2-7
D gene: NA
V gene: TRBV10-1
clone size: NA
CDR3 protein: CASSESQFYEQYF
CDR3 DNA: TGCGCCAGCAGTGAGAGTCAGTTCTACGAGCAGTACTTC

J gene: TRBJ2-1
D gene: NA
V gene: TRBV9
clone size: NA
CDR3 protein: CASSVRLRDPNEQFF
CDR3 DNA: TGTGCCAGCAGCGTACGTTTGCGGGACCCCAATGAGCAGTTCTTC

J gene: TRBJ1-3
D gene: NA
V gene: TRBV5-1
clone size: few
CDR3 protein: CASSFGDAGNTIYF
CDR3 DNA: TGCGCCAGCAGCTTCGGGGATGCTGGAAACACCATATATTTT

J gene: TRBJ1-5
D gene: TRBD1
V gene: TRBV12-3/TRBV12-4
clone size: many
CDR3 protein: CASRPGGTGTQPQHF
CDR3 DNA: TGTGCCAGCAGACCAGGCGGGACAGGGACTCAGCCCCAGCATTTT

J gene: TRBJ2-1
D gene: NA
V gene: TRBV24-1
clone size: NA
CDR3 protein: CATSDFLVGANEQFF
CDR3 DNA: TGTGCCACCAGTGATTTCCTAGTCGGCGCCAATGAGCAGTTCTTC

J gene: TRBJ2-3
D gene: TRBD2
V gene: TRBV6-5
clone size: few
CDR3 protein: CASSYLSGRGTDTQYF
CDR3 DNA: TGTGCCAGCAGTTACCTTAGCGGGAGAGGCACAGATACGCAGTATTTT

J gene: TRBJ2-7
D gene: TRBD1
V gene: TRBV29-1
clone size: NA
CDR3 protein: CSVGTGTRWSSYEQYF
CDR3 DNA: TGCAGCGTAGGGACAGGGACGAGGTGGAGCTCCTACGAGCAGTACTTC

J gene: TRBJ2-1
D gene: TRBD1
V gene: TRBV24-1
clone size: NA
CDR3 protein: CATSDFGQGVDEQFF
CDR3 DNA: TGTGCCACCAGTGACTTCGGACAGGGGGTGGATGAGCAGTTCTTC

J gene: TRBJ1-5
D gene: NA
V gene: TRBV24-1
clone size: few
CDR3 protein: CATSDLVRYQPQHF
CDR3 DNA: TGTGCCACCAGTGATTTAGTCAGGTATCAGCCCCAGCATTTT

J gene: TRBJ2-5
D gene: NA
V gene: TRBV27
clone size: few
CDR3 protein: CASSTIGETQYF
CDR3 DNA: TGTGCCAGCAGCACCATTGGAGAGACCCAGTACTTC

J gene: TRBJ2-1
D gene: NA
V gene: TRBV10-1
clone size: NA
CDR3 protein: CASSESIPYEQFF
CDR3 DNA: TGCGCCAGCAGTGAGTCGATACCCTACGAGCAGTTCTTC

J gene: TRBJ2-7
D gene: TRBD2
V gene: TRBV29-1
clone size: many
CDR3 protein: CSASGSDSYEQYF
CDR3 DNA: TGCAGCGCTAGCGGGAGCGACTCCTACGAGCAGTACTTC

J gene: TRBJ2-7
D gene: TRBD2
V gene: TRBV7-9
clone size: NA
CDR3 protein: CASSLLAGGYEQYF
CDR3 DNA: TGTGCCAGCAGCTTACTAGCGGGAGGCTACGAGCAGTACTTC

J gene: TRBJ2-7
D gene: TRBD1
V gene: TRBV29-1
clone size: NA
CDR3 protein: CSVGDRGGYEQYF
CDR3 DNA: TGCAGCGTAGGGGACAGGGGAGGCTACGAGCAGTACTTC

J gene: TRBJ1-1
D gene: NA
V gene: TRBV27
clone size: many
CDR3 protein: CASSLSRQLNTEAFF
CDR3 DNA: TGTGCCAGCAGTTTATCGCGACAGCTGAACACTGAAGCTTTCTTT

J gene: TRBJ2-1
D gene: NA
V gene: TRBV6-5
clone size: NA
CDR3 protein: CASSPDPANSYNEQFF
CDR3 DNA: TGTGCCAGCAGTCCCGACCCGGCCAACTCCTACAATGAGCAGTTCTTC